This T cell receptor (beta chain) comes out of a study of blood T cell repertoires in COVID-19. Study details: Nucleic acid was either cDNA or gDNA, and it came from T cells, B-cell-depleted T cells, or PBMCs.

The CDR3 has 18 amino acids. V dropped 2 bases and J dropped 1 base, with 19 bases sitting between them. The germline CDR1 and CDR2 sequences are MNHEY and SVGEGT. Authors' analysis steps: From reference gene primer amplification, estimates of nucleated cell counts were derived. TCRdb's table, derived via immunoSEQ multiplex PCR, lists solely in-frame clones and lacks some. The D gene and trimming were derived from the DNA, and the V and J assignments and clone size from that table. The data hold 340,000 or so clones, with 65% to 85% observed a single time. Sequencing was carried out using peripheral blood. V gene TRBV6-2 or TRBV6-3 combines with J gene TRBJ2-3, with D possibly being TRBD1 (6 bases). This clonotype was sampled from a young man with active or convalescent COVID-19. CDR3: CASSYDLARDKRTDTQYF. For the CDR3, the DNA is TGTGCCAGCAGTTACGACTTGGCGAGGGACAAACGCACAGATACGCAGTATTTT.